The rows below give T cell receptor beta chains drawn from one sample of a study of blood T cell repertoires in COVID-19. TCRdb keeps only in-frame clones here, not all; method: immunoSEQ multiplex PCR. This sample has 150,000 to 200,000 clones, with approximately 93% found just once. The sequenced sample consisted of peripheral blood. The receptor set was obtained from a woman between 55 and 75 years old with COVID-19, enrolled during active disease. Each CDR3 is given without its conserved first and last residue. Each record gives: J gene, V gene, CDR3 protein.

J: TRBJ1-2; V: TRBV6-5; CDR3: ASVWAKGYT
J: TRBJ1-1; V: TRBV27; CDR3: ASSLRGMAGTEAF
J: TRBJ2-2; V: TRBV4-1; CDR3: ASSQEGRTGTGELF
J: TRBJ1-3; V: TRBV30; CDR3: AWSGIGQGNPGNTIY
J: TRBJ1-5; V: TRBV24-1; CDR3: ATSDTSTGTSEPNSNQPQH
J: TRBJ1-3; V: TRBV11-2; CDR3: ASSLATGMSGNTIY
J: TRBJ1-2; V: TRBV18; CDR3: ASSPGRLDGRRNYGYT
J: TRBJ1-2; V: TRBV25-1; CDR3: AVGQGDGYGYT
J: TRBJ2-1; V: TRBV5-6; CDR3: ASSYPTGSSYNEQF
J: TRBJ1-4; V: TRBV7-2; CDR3: ASSLHPGGSGEKLF
J: TRBJ1-3; V: TRBV12-3/TRBV12-4; CDR3: ASNEIVGNTIY
J: TRBJ1-5; V: TRBV30; CDR3: AWSADRGIPLANQPQH
J: TRBJ1-2; V: TRBV10-3; CDR3: AISEWAGFHGYT
J: TRBJ2-1; V: TRBV29-1; CDR3: SVVLAASGGGDEQF
J: TRBJ1-3; V: TRBV7-2; CDR3: ASSLVSAPGGNTIY
J: TRBJ1-6; V: TRBV27; CDR3: ASSQSAGGFAPLH
J: TRBJ2-7; V: TRBV9; CDR3: ASSVGSGGNNYEQY
J: TRBJ2-5; V: TRBV12-3/TRBV12-4; CDR3: ASSFPGEETQY